These 26 T cell receptor beta chains originate from one sample sequenced in a study of blood T cell repertoires in COVID-19. Clones were read by immunoSEQ multiplex PCR, and TCRdb kept only the in-frame ones, dropping some. Among 30,000 to 50,000 clones, approximately 85% were seen once, and the ten largest hold 8.5% to 10%. Sequencing was done on a sample of peripheral blood. All receptors come from a human donor in a cohort sampled during active COVID-19.

There are a few counts of this clone. V is TRBV2 and J is TRBJ2-1; 11 nucleotides agree with TRBD2. CDR1 and CDR2 (germline): SNHLY, FYNNEI. V lost 2 bases, J lost 4 bases, and 7 bases stayed unmatched. The CDR3 spans 17 residues. CDR3 coding DNA: TGTGCCAGCAGTGAAAGGGTAGCGGGGGGGTGGTACAATGAGCAGTTCTTC. It yields the protein CASSERVAGGWYNEQFF. The variable domain in full, with the rest retrieved from reference TRBV2 and TRBJ2-1, is EPEVTQTPSHQVTQMGQEVILRCVPISNHLYFYWYRQILGQKVEFLVSFYNNEISEKSEIFDDQFSVERPDGSNFTLKIRSTKLEDSAMYFCASSERVAGGWYNEQFFGPGTRLTVL.

The table lists this clone with a few counts. The gene calls are TRBV27 and TRBJ2-1; the D gene is possibly TRBD2 (5 bases). The CDR3 spans 15 residues. V was shortened by 7 bases and J by 6 bases, with 19 bases between the two germline ends. In germline, CDR1 is MNHEY, CDR2 SMNVEV (reference sequence). CDR3 DNA: TGTGCCAGCAAACTAGACACTTTCGCGGGCAATGAGCAGTTCTTC. Residues: CASKLDTFAGNEQFF.

V is TRBV30 and J is TRBJ1-1; TRBD1 aligns across 9 bases. The CDR3 has 12 amino acids. Germline-derived CDR1 and CDR2 are GTSNPN and SVGIG (reference sequence). Germline trimming cut 6 bases from V and 7 bases from J; bases unmatched to any gene: 6. CDR3 amino acids: CACLTDRGEAFF. The CDR3 DNA is TGTGCCTGCCTCACGGACAGGGGTGAAGCTTTCTTT.

This clone was recorded a few times. This sequence joins TRBV5-5 and TRBJ1-2; TRBD1 is a possible D gene (5 bases). Trimming stripped 0 bases from V and 6 bases from J, with 24 bases between. CDR1 is SGHKS, CDR2 YYEKEE, per germline (reference sequence). CDR3 size: 18 residues. The CDR3 DNA follows: TGTGCCAGCAGCTTGGCCATCCAGGGAGGAAGGTCGGCTGATGGCTACACCTTC. Its protein product is CASSLAIQGGRSADGYTF.

In this sample, this clone turned up once. The rearrangement uses TRBV9 and TRBJ2-2, with 8 bases that match TRBD2. Trimming at V came to 1 base and at J to 6 bases, leaving 5 bases not matched to a gene. CDR3 length: 15 amino acids. From germline, CDR1 is SGDLS and CDR2 YYNGEE. The CDR3 loop is CASSVNSGLAGELFF. The CDR3 DNA sequence: TGTGCCAGCAGCGTAAACTCGGGACTAGCCGGGGAGCTGTTTTTT.

The chain links TRBV30 to TRBJ2-5, with 10 bases aligning to TRBD2. The V gene's germline CDR1 is GTSNPN and CDR2 SVGIG (reference sequence). The ends lost 3 bases at V and 2 bases at J; junction bases unmatched: 9. CDR3 length equals 16 residues. CDR3 residues: CAWRLGLAGVQETQYF. For the CDR3, the DNA is TGTGCCTGGAGGTTGGGGCTAGCGGGAGTTCAAGAGACCCAGTACTTC. Full variable domain (missing parts from reference TRBV30 and TRBJ2-5): SQTIHQWPATLVQPVGSPLSLECTVEGTSNPNLYWYRQAAGRGLQLLFYSVGIGQISSEVPQNLSASRPQDRQFILSSKKLLLSDSGFYLCAWRLGLAGVQETQYFGPGTRLLVL.

This rearrangement joins TRBV7-6 to TRBJ2-5, with 7 bases lining up with TRBD2. Trimming cost V 5 bases and J 5 bases; bases outside gene matches: 11. This CDR3 is 15 amino acids long. CDR1 and CDR2 (germline): SGHVS, FNYEAQ. This CDR3 reads CASSLGGGSGETQYF. The CDR3 nucleotides are TGTGCCAGCAGCCTCGGGGGAGGGTCCGGGGAGACCCAGTACTTC.

The rearrangement links TRBV5-8 to TRBJ1-1; D might be TRBD1 (5 bases). This CDR3 has 12 residues. In germline, CDR1 is SGHTS, CDR2 YDEGEE. V was shortened by 4 bases and J by 11 bases, with 15 bases between the two germline ends. The DNA of the CDR3 is TGTGCCAGCAGCGAGGGGACTTCTGTGGCTTTCTTT. Protein: CASSEGTSVAFF. Supplemented by reference TRBV5-8 and TRBJ1-1, the full variable domain reads EAGVTQSPTHLIKTRGQQATLRCSPISGHTSVYWYQQALGLGLQFLLWYDEGEERNRGNFPPRFSGRQFPNYSSELNVNALELEDSALYLCASSEGTSVAFFGQGTRLTVV.

The J gene is TRBJ1-6, the V gene TRBV7-9; TRBD1 aligns across 8 bases. The J segment lost 6 bases and the V segment lost 3 bases, leaving 10 bases of the junction unmatched. Germline CDR1 is SEHNR and CDR2 is FQNEAQ (reference sequence). This CDR3 is 17 amino acids long. CDR3 nucleotide sequence: TGTGCCAGCAGCTTGGACCAGGGGGCTCAGGGTAATTCACCCCTCCACTTT. It is translated as CASSLDQGAQGNSPLHF.

This clone was seen a single time. The chain is built from TRBV6-1 and TRBJ1-2; 8 bases fit TRBD1. This CDR3 comprises 16 residues. V lost 4 bases and J lost 8; bases outside the gene matches: 15. The germline gives CDR1 MNHNS, CDR2 SASEGT. The CDR3 reads CASSGSVNRTGRGYTF. CDR3 DNA: TGTGCCAGCAGTGGAAGCGTAAATCGGACAGGGCGAGGCTACACCTTC.

The rearrangement links TRBV5-1 to TRBJ2-7; TRBD2 might be the D (7 bases). The CDR3 totals 15 residues. Germline CDR1 and CDR2: SGHRS and YFSETQ. Between the trimmed V and J ends, which lost 4 bases and 3 bases, there was a span of 17 bases. CDR3 sequence (DNA): TGCGCCAGCAGCCAAGGGGGGGCCAGCGTCTACGAGCAGTACTTC. It codes for CASSQGGASVYEQYF.

The rearrangement links TRBV18 to TRBJ1-1; D is undetermined. The CDR3 contains 13 residues. The V gene's germline CDR1 is KGHSH and CDR2 LQKENI. The germline V and J ends were trimmed by 2 bases and 0 bases, with 4 bases remaining between them. CDR3 sequence (DNA): TGTGCCAGCTCACCAAGCGTGAACACTGAAGCTTTCTTT. It encodes CASSPSVNTEAFF.

The chain recombines TRBV5-4 with TRBJ1-6, with 9 bases aligning to TRBD1. This CDR3 comprises 15 residues. Trimming took 3 bases from V and 6 from J; bases not matched to a gene: 4. The germline CDR1 and CDR2 sequences are SGHNT and YYREEE (reference sequence). The CDR3 loop is CASSSGQGGNSPLHF. CDR3 coding DNA: TGTGCCAGCAGCTCGGGACAGGGTGGTAATTCACCCCTCCACTTT.

The chain combines TRBV5-1 with TRBJ2-1, with 7 bases fitting TRBD2. This CDR3 has 16 amino acids. Germline values: CDR1 SGHRS, CDR2 YFSETQ. The V gene end was trimmed by 5 bases and the J gene end by 2 bases; junction bases not matched to a gene: 10. CDR3 region: CASSPQTSRTYNEQFF. CDR3 nucleotides: TGCGCCAGCAGTCCCCAGACTAGCAGAACCTACAATGAGCAGTTCTTC.

The rearrangement uses TRBV29-1 and TRBJ2-4; 7 bases map to TRBD1. V shed 3 bases and J 7 bases; nucleotides not matched to a gene: 3. This CDR3 has 12 residues. Looked up from germline, CDR1 is SQVTM and CDR2 is ANQGSEA. The CDR3 DNA reads as TGCAGCGTTGATCTACAGGGGAACATTCAGTACTTC. It is translated as CSVDLQGNIQYF.

The rearrangement joins TRBV29-1 to TRBJ2-7; TRBD1 aligns across 8 bases. The CDR3 sequence is 14 residues long. The germline V gene encodes CDR1 SQVTM and CDR2 ANQGSEA. V was clipped by 6 bases and J by 2 bases; unmatched bases: 9. The CDR3 spells CSVRTGQTAYEQYF. The CDR3 DNA reads TGCAGCGTCCGGACAGGGCAAACAGCCTACGAGCAGTACTTC.

V is TRBV5-1 and J is TRBJ1-2; no definite D call. This CDR3 has 14 amino acids. Germline V lookup: CDR1 SGHRS, CDR2 YFSETQ. V gave up 2 bases and J gave up 3 bases, with 11 bases separating them. The CDR3 loop reads CASSFEQAHYGYTF. CDR3 in DNA: TGCGCCAGCAGCTTTGAGCAGGCCCACTATGGCTACACCTTC.

The genes are TRBV5-8 and TRBJ2-1; D gene ambiguous. The CDR3 is 15 amino acids. Germline-derived CDR1 and CDR2 are SGHTS and YDEGEE. Trimming shortened V by 4 bases and J by 4 bases, and 15 bases separated the two germline ends. CDR3 sequence (DNA): TGTGCCAGCAGCCTCGCTGGCAAAAGTTACAATGAGCAGTTCTTC. Translated, it gives CASSLAGKSYNEQFF.

This clone turned up a few times. This chain joins TRBV5-1 and TRBJ1-3; 7 bases map to TRBD1. Germline V gene sequence: CDR1 SGHRS, CDR2 YFSETQ. The CDR3 has 16 residues. J lost 0 bases, V lost 1 base, and 4 bases had no gene match. The CDR3 is CASSLQAGGSGNTIYF. CDR3 DNA sequence: TGCGCCAGCAGCTTGCAGGCAGGGGGCTCTGGAAACACCATATATTTT.

CDR3 sequence reads: CASSEDRGRLMNTEAFF. The DNA for the CDR3 is TGTGCCAGCAGTGAGGACAGGGGCCGTCTCATGAACACTGAAGCTTTCTTT. The rearrangement joins TRBV27 to TRBJ1-1, with TRBD1 matching over 9 bases. The CDR3 has 17 amino acids. The germline V gene has CDR1 MNHEY and CDR2 SMNVEV (reference sequence). With 5 bases clipped from V and 0 bases from J, the junction kept 10 bases outside the gene matches.

The chain combines TRBV19 with TRBJ1-5; tentatively, D is TRBD1 (5 bases). The CDR3 has 16 residues. Germline CDR1 reads LNHDA; CDR2 reads SQIVND (reference sequence). V lost 6 bases to trimming and J lost 1 base, with 16 bases between them. The CDR3 loop reads CASRSTGTRSNQPQHF. CDR3 nucleotides: TGTGCCAGTAGGTCTACAGGCACGAGGAGCAATCAGCCCCAGCATTTT.

This clone was observed once. The rearrangement links TRBV7-3 to TRBJ2-5; 7 bases match TRBD2. V dropped 4 bases and J dropped 4; count of bases not matched to a gene: 3. The germline V gene has CDR1 SGHTA and CDR2 FQGTGA. The CDR3 totals 13 residues. In DNA form, the CDR3 reads TGTGCCAGCAGCTCGTGGGGGGGAGAGACCCAGTACTTC. This gives the protein CASSSWGGETQYF.

This clone is a singleton in its sample. This chain links TRBV10-3 with TRBJ2-2; 10 bases fit TRBD2. The CDR3 has 15 residues. The junction had 4 bases not matched to a gene; V was cut back by 4 bases and J by 5 bases. CDR1 is ENHRY, CDR2 SYGVKD, per germline. This CDR3 is CAISAASGRTGELFF. As DNA, the CDR3 is TGTGCCATCAGTGCGGCTAGCGGGAGAACCGGGGAGCTGTTTTTT.

The CDR3 coding sequence is TGCGCCAGCAGCTTGTTCAGCGGGGGGGCCGGGGAGACCCAGTACTTC. This codes for CASSLFSGGAGETQYF. The rearrangement uses TRBV5-1 and TRBJ2-5, with 10 positions matching TRBD2. Germline V gene lookup returns CDR1 SGHRS and CDR2 YFSETQ. The CDR3 has 16 residues. Trimming removed 1 base from V and 5 bases from J; junction bases left unmatched: 8.

The V call is TRBV12-5, the J call TRBJ2-1, with TRBD1 matching over 11 bases. Losses at the gene ends were 5 bases for V and 7 bases for J; bases not matched to a gene: 4. Germline-derived CDR1 and CDR2 are LGHNT and FRNRAP. This CDR3 is 14 amino acids long. CDR3 sequence (DNA): TGTGCTAGTGGTCACGGGACAGGGGGGAATGAGCAGTTCTTC. It translates to CASGHGTGGNEQFF. The full variable domain, completed using reference TRBV12-5 and TRBJ2-1, is DARVTQTPRHKVTEMGQEVTMRCQPILGHNTVFWYRQTMMQGLELLAYFRNRAPLDDSGMPKDRFSAEMPDATLATLKIQPSEPRDSAVYFCASGHGTGGNEQFFGPGTRLTVL.

The J gene is TRBJ2-1, the V gene TRBV3-1 (or the pseudogene TRBV3-2), with TRBD1 matching 10 bases. This CDR3 has 15 residues. CDR1 LGHDT and CDR2 YNNKEL come from the germline V gene (reference sequence). The J segment lost 9 bases and the V segment lost 4 bases, leaving 9 bases of the junction unmatched. The CDR3 protein is CASSPTGTGDPEQFF. DNA for the CDR3: TGTGCCAGCAGCCCGACGGGGACAGGGGATCCTGAGCAGTTCTTC.